This T cell receptor beta chain stems from a study of graft-versus-host responses after intestinal transplantation. Study in general: Each recipient received anti-thymocyte globulin induction, then tacrolimus and steroids for roughly 3 years.

Study-level points and caveats: GvH clonotypes were identified within recipient marrow, with a subset emerging first in ileum or blood.

The protocol was immunoSEQ multiplex PCR, while the TCRdb copy is restricted to in-frame clones and leaves out a portion. The sample gives 150,000 or so clones, about nine tenths of which show up once; approximately 0.2% is in the top ten. A note on this clone: Antigen specificity is unknown.

The length of the CDR3 is 15 residues. V was clipped by 0 bases and J by 4 bases, with 11 bases between them. The germline CDR1 and CDR2 sequences are SGDLS and YYNGEE. This specimen was unstimulated CD4+ T cells sorted from spleen or lymph node cells, taken before intestinal transplant. V gene TRBV9 combines with J gene TRBJ2-1; weak D call: TRBD2 (6 bases). This sequence originates from a human donor who received an intestinal transplant. Here the CDR3 DNA reads TGTGCCAGCAGCGTAGACGGGGGTCCTTACAATGAGCAGTTCTTC. Translated: CASSVDGGPYNEQFF.